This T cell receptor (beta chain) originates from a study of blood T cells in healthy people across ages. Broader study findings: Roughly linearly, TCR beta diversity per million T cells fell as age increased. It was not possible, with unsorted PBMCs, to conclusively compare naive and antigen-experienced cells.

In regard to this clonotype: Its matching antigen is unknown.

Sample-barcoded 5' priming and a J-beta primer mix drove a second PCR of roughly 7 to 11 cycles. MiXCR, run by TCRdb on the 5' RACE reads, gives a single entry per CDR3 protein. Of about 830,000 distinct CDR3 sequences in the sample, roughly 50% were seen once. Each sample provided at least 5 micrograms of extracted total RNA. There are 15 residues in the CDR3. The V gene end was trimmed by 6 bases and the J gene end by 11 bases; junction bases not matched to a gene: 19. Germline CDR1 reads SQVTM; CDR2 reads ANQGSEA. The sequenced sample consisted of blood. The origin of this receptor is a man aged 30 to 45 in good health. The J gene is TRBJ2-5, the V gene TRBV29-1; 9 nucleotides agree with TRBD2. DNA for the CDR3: TGCAGCGTCCCCCTCGCGGGAGGGCCGTCCGGTGAGCAGTACTTC. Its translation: CSVPLAGGPSGEQYF.